Shown below are 28 T cell receptor beta chains from a single sample sequenced in a study of T cell responses to AZD1222 COVID-19 vaccine. Method: immunoSEQ multiplex PCR; TCRdb's copy keeps in-frame clones and lacks some. This sample has about 180,000 clones, with 91% found just once. The sequenced sample was peripheral blood, obtained on day 0 of AZD1222 vaccination. The receptors were gathered from an adult in good health.

The rearrangement joins TRBV27 to TRBJ1-1, with TRBD1 matching 7 bases. J lost 4 bases, V lost 6 bases, and 5 bases had no gene match. Germline V CDR1 and CDR2: MNHEY, SMNVEV (reference sequence). The CDR3 length is 13 residues. The CDR3 coding sequence is TGTGCCAGCAGCATTGACAGGGCCACTGAAGCTTTCTTT. Protein product: CASSIDRATEAFF.

The rearrangement uses TRBV9 and TRBJ1-1; D remains unclear. This CDR3 spans 15 amino acids. With 4 bases removed from V and 1 base from J, the gap between germline ends came to 14 bases. Germline V gene lookup returns CDR1 SGDLS and CDR2 YYNGEE. CDR3 DNA sequence: TGTGCCAGCAGCCCCCGGGTGGATGGGAACACTGAAGCTTTCTTT. It yields the protein CASSPRVDGNTEAFF.

This clone appeared once. This rearrangement joins TRBV5-1 to TRBJ2-1; a weak D match, TRBD2 (5 bases). The CDR3 runs to 13 residues. Trimming shortened V by 4 bases and J by 2 bases, and 7 bases separated the two germline ends. Germline CDR1 reads SGHRS; CDR2 reads YFSETQ. The DNA of the CDR3 is TGCGCCAGCAGCCCCGGGACCTACAATGAGCAGTTCTTC. As protein: CASSPGTYNEQFF.

The chain carries TRBV30 and TRBJ1-5; 10 bases match TRBD1. Germline CDR1 GTSNPN, CDR2 SVGIG (reference sequence). The CDR3 runs 15 residues. V was pared by 4 bases and J by 6 bases, with 9 bases of the junction left unmatched. CDR3 nucleotides: TGTGCCTGGAAAGACAGGGGGCTTTCTCGTCAGCCCCAGCATTTT. As protein: CAWKDRGLSRQPQHF. Filled out from reference TRBV30 and TRBJ1-5, the complete variable domain reads SQTIHQWPATLVQPVGSPLSLECTVEGTSNPNLYWYRQAAGRGLQLLFYSVGIGQISSEVPQNLSASRPQDRQFILSSKKLLLSDSGFYLCAWKDRGLSRQPQHFGDGTRLSIL.

The rearrangement uses TRBV7-3 and TRBJ1-6; D is possibly TRBD1 (6 bases). V was cut by 5 bases and J by 8 bases, with 10 bases left in between. The CDR3 loop spans 13 amino acids. Germline loops: CDR1 SGHTA, CDR2 FQGTGA. In DNA, the CDR3 is TGTGCCAGCAGCCAAAACAGGGATTCACCCCTCCACTTT. Residues: CASSQNRDSPLHF.

The CDR3 DNA reads TGTGCCAGTAGTATTACTCTCGCCGCGGGCGAAGCTTTCTTT. Translation gives CASSITLAAGEAFF. The chain uses TRBV19 and TRBJ1-1; D unresolved. This CDR3 spans 14 amino acids. Germline V lookup: CDR1 LNHDA, CDR2 SQIVND (reference sequence). Trimming stripped 3 bases from V and 8 bases from J, with 16 bases between.

V usage is TRBV5-6 and J usage is TRBJ2-2; 7 positions agree with TRBD2. The CDR3 totals 16 residues. Germline V gene data show CDR1 as SGHDT and CDR2 as YYEEEE. V shed 3 bases, J shed 7 bases, and the junction held 12 bases outside the gene matches. The CDR3 spells CASSSTPSGGSGELFF. Written as DNA, the CDR3 is TGTGCCAGCAGCTCGACTCCCTCGGGAGGAAGCGGGGAGCTGTTTTTT.

V usage is TRBV2 and J usage is TRBJ2-7; D may be TRBD1 (5 bases). CDR3 size: 13 residues. Per the germline V gene, CDR1 is SNHLY and CDR2 is FYNNEI. Trimming took 6 bases from V and 6 from J, leaving 15 bases between them. CDR3 sequence reads: CASSSILGVEQYF. CDR3 nucleotides: TGTGCCAGCAGCTCAATCCTAGGGGTCGAGCAGTACTTC.

This sequence joins TRBV14 and TRBJ1-2, with unresolved D. The CDR3 loop spans 13 amino acids. Germline CDR1 and CDR2: SGHDN and FVKESK. V was clipped by 0 bases and J by 4 bases, with 6 bases between them. CDR3 in DNA: TGTGCCAGCAGCCAAGACAGCTTCTATGGCTACACCTTC. It encodes CASSQDSFYGYTF. Combining the CDR3 with reference TRBV14 and TRBJ1-2 gives the whole variable domain EAGVTQFPSHSVIEKGQTVTLRCDPISGHDNLYWYRRVMGKEIKFLLHFVKESKQDESGMPNNRFLAERTGGTYSTLKVQPAELEDSGVYFCASSQDSFYGYTFGSGTRLTVV.

This rearrangement joins TRBV6-5 to TRBJ2-1, with 8 bases matching TRBD1. Germline lookup yields CDR1 MNHEY and CDR2 SVGAGI. The CDR3 runs to 15 residues. J lost 7 bases, V lost 2 bases, and 7 bases had no gene match. The CDR3 loop is CASSYGRGLKNEQFF. The CDR3 DNA follows: TGTGCCAGCAGTTACGGCAGGGGGCTAAAAAATGAGCAGTTCTTC.

This clone was recorded once. The rearrangement joins TRBV6-1 to TRBJ2-6, with D perhaps matching TRBD1 (5 bases). The V end was cut by 2 bases, the J end by 3 bases, with 8 bases between. CDR3 length: 15 amino acids. In germline, CDR1 is MNHNS, CDR2 SASEGT. The CDR3 region is CASSEWGLGANVLTF. The DNA of the CDR3 is TGTGCCAGCAGTGAATGGGGCCTTGGGGCCAACGTCCTGACTTTC.

The gene calls are TRBV5-1 and TRBJ1-5, with D possibly matching TRBD1 (5 bases). The germline V and J ends were trimmed by 2 bases and 5 bases, with 14 bases remaining between them. The CDR3 is 15 residues long. Germline-derived CDR1 and CDR2 are SGHRS and YFSETQ. In DNA form, the CDR3 reads TGCGCCAGCAGCTTTAGCGGGGCGAACGATCAGCCCCAGCATTTT. Encoded protein: CASSFSGANDQPQHF.

This chain links TRBV2 with TRBJ1-5; 10 bases map to TRBD1. The V segment lost 5 bases and the J segment 0 bases; nucleotides outside the gene matches: 4. The CDR3 covers 16 residues. Germline V gene sequence: CDR1 SNHLY, CDR2 FYNNEI. The CDR3 spells CASSTRDRGSNQPQHF. The CDR3 region has the DNA TGTGCCAGCAGTACCCGGGACAGGGGTAGCAATCAGCCCCAGCATTTT.

The chain has TRBV11-3 and TRBJ2-7, with 9 bases aligning to TRBD1. The CDR3 covers 15 residues. V lost 5 bases to trimming and J lost 1 base; unmatched junction nucleotides: 6. Germline V gives CDR1 SGHNT, CDR2 YENEEA. CDR3 residues: CASSNADRGSYEQYF. CDR3 in DNA: TGTGCCAGCAGCAATGCGGACAGGGGATCCTACGAGCAGTACTTC.

This clone was counted once. This sequence joins TRBV19 and TRBJ1-4; 8 nucleotides agree with TRBD1. The length of the CDR3 is 15 residues. CDR1 and CDR2 from the germline V gene are LNHDA and SQIVND (reference sequence). J lost 6 bases, V lost 4 bases, and 7 bases had no gene match. CDR3 in amino acids: CASSRDRGGDEKLFF. DNA of the CDR3: TGTGCCAGTAGTAGAGACAGGGGAGGAGATGAAAAACTGTTTTTT.

The chain recombines TRBV4-1 with TRBJ2-1, with D unclear. V was cut by 1 base and J by 7 bases, with 11 bases left in between. This CDR3 is built from 14 residues. From germline, CDR1 is MGHRA and CDR2 YSYEKL. The CDR3: CASSQAPVGNEQFF. For the CDR3, the DNA is TGCGCCAGCAGCCAAGCCCCCGTCGGGAATGAGCAGTTCTTC.

This chain connects TRBV19 to TRBJ1-4; D ambiguous. The CDR3 loop spans 15 amino acids. Per germline, CDR1 LNHDA and CDR2 SQIVND (reference sequence). Trimming pared 6 bases from V and 0 bases from J, leaving 11 bases between. The CDR3 DNA reads as TGTGCCAGTAGGAGGACGCGAACAACTAATGAAAAACTGTTTTTT. It codes for CASRRTRTTNEKLFF.

J is TRBJ1-2 and V is TRBV24-1, with D hard to call. V lost 7 bases and J lost 7, with 18 bases in between. Germline lookup yields CDR1 KGHDR and CDR2 SFDVKD. The CDR3 runs 14 residues. The CDR3 nucleotides are TGTGCCACCAGCGATAAGGGCCTCCCGAGTGGCTACACCTTC. The encoded protein is CATSDKGLPSGYTF.

The V and J genes are TRBV11-3 and TRBJ2-1, with 10 positions matching TRBD2. J was trimmed by 6 bases and V by 5 bases; bases with no gene match: 4. Germline V CDR1 and CDR2: SGHNT, YENEEA. The CDR3 covers 14 residues. CDR3 residues: CASSEGTSVNEQFF. The DNA for the CDR3 is TGTGCCAGCAGCGAAGGGACTAGCGTCAATGAGCAGTTCTTC.

This sequence joins TRBV5-1 and TRBJ1-2, with D unresolved. There are 16 residues in the CDR3. Trimming cost V 4 bases and J 6 bases, with 22 bases left between them. Germline values: CDR1 SGHRS, CDR2 YFSETQ. The CDR3: CASSPAPVAVLHGYTF. In DNA, the CDR3 is TGCGCCAGCAGCCCCGCCCCCGTAGCGGTCCTCCATGGCTACACCTTC. Full variable domain (remainder filled in from reference TRBV5-1 and TRBJ1-2): KAGVTQTPRYLIKTRGQQVTLSCSPISGHRSVSWYQQTPGQGLQFLFEYFSETQRNKGNFPGRFSGRQFSNSRSEMNVSTLELGDSALYLCASSPAPVAVLHGYTFGSGTRLTVV.

This chain links TRBV5-1 with TRBJ1-6, with 7 bases identical to TRBD1. Germline-derived CDR1 and CDR2 are SGHRS and YFSETQ. Unmatched junction bases numbered 10, after V lost 1 base and J lost 9 bases. The CDR3 runs to 16 residues. The CDR3 DNA is TGCGCCAGCAGCTTGTCTGTGGGTCAGGGGGGTTCACCCCTCCACTTT. It is translated as CASSLSVGQGGSPLHF.

V is TRBV7-2 and J is TRBJ2-7, with 14 nucleotides matching TRBD2. With V trimmed by 5 bases and J by 5 bases, 5 bases remained unmatched. This CDR3 spans 15 amino acids. Looked up from germline, CDR1 is SGHTA and CDR2 is FQGNSA. CDR3 region: CASSPGLAGVDEQYF. In nucleotides, the CDR3 is TGTGCCAGCAGCCCGGGACTAGCGGGAGTTGACGAGCAGTACTTC.

This clone was detected only once. The V and J genes are TRBV24-1 and TRBJ2-7, with a tentative D call TRBD2 (5 bases). Germline V gives CDR1 KGHDR, CDR2 SFDVKD. CDR3 size: 14 residues. With 9 bases removed from V and 4 bases from J, the gap between germline ends came to 18 bases. CDR3 residues: CATFLGPRGYEQYF. The CDR3 DNA is TGTGCCACCTTCCTAGGCCCGCGAGGGTACGAGCAGTACTTC.

The V gene is TRBV28, the J gene TRBJ2-7; 11 bases match TRBD2. V was clipped by 5 bases and J by 4 bases; unmatched bases: 4. Germline V lookup: CDR1 MDHEN, CDR2 SYDVKM. The CDR3 covers 14 residues. CDR3 DNA sequence: TGTGCCAGCAGTCCCGGGACTAGCGGTTACGAGCAGTACTTC. Protein sequence: CASSPGTSGYEQYF.

The CDR3 protein is CASLQRGGNQPQHF. For the CDR3, the DNA is TGTGCCAGCCTCCAGAGAGGAGGCAATCAGCCCCAGCATTTT. The chain combines TRBV28 with TRBJ1-5; D unresolved. This CDR3 has 14 amino acids. Germline assignment: CDR1 MDHEN and CDR2 SYDVKM. V lost 8 bases and J lost 2, with 13 bases in between. Together with reference TRBV28 and TRBJ1-5, the CDR3 gives the full variable domain: DVKVTQSSRYLVKRTGEKVFLECVQDMDHENMFWYRQDPGLGLRLIYFSYDVKMKEKGDIPEGYSVSREKKERFSLILESASTNQTSMYLCASLQRGGNQPQHFGDGTRLSIL.

This clone has a handful of counts. V and J are TRBV9 and TRBJ2-7; D not resolved. V shed 0 bases and J shed 2 bases, with 9 bases lying between them. Germline CDR1 reads SGDLS; CDR2 reads YYNGEE. This CDR3 spans 14 amino acids. Written as DNA, the CDR3 is TGTGCCAGCAGCGTAGGGGTCCGGCCCTACGAGCAGTACTTC. Translated, it gives CASSVGVRPYEQYF.

This clone showed up just once. Written as DNA, the CDR3 is TGCGCCAGCGGAGAACAGGGCACCTACAATGAGCAGTTCTTC. Protein product: CASGEQGTYNEQFF. The chain links TRBV10-1 to TRBJ2-1; tentatively, D is TRBD1 (6 bases). Trimming removed 8 bases from V and 2 bases from J, with 13 bases in between. Germline V CDR1 and CDR2: WNHNN, SYGVQD (reference sequence). This CDR3 has 14 residues.

The CDR3 bases are TGTGCCATCAGTGAGCCAAAATATAGACGCTCTGGAAACACCATATATTTT. The encoded protein is CAISEPKYRRSGNTIYF. The V call is TRBV10-3, the J call TRBJ1-3; D is uncertain. Between the trimmed V and J ends, which lost 2 bases and 0 bases, there was a span of 14 bases. The CDR3 runs 17 residues. CDR1 ENHRY and CDR2 SYGVKD come from the germline V gene.